This record covers a single T cell receptor beta chain. A read error may produce the germline difference seen at one junction end. This sample was included in a study of T cell changes during pregnancy in multiple sclerosis. Method: immunoSEQ multiplex PCR; TCRdb's copy keeps in-frame clones and lacks some. Of around 64,000 clones in the sample, nearly 95% were seen once. This CDR3 is built from 17 residues. CDR1 is LNHNV and CDR2 is YYDKDF in the germline V gene (reference sequence). This sample comprised CD4+ T cells from peripheral blood mononuclear cells, obtained after pregnancy. J is TRBJ1-2 and V is TRBV15; D is perhaps TRBD1 (5 bases). This clonotype originated in a female donor with multiple sclerosis, enrolled in a pregnancy study. CDR3 bases: TGTGCCACCAGCCGAGACTATGTGGACATAGCTAACTATGGCTACACCTTC. It yields the protein CATSRDYVDIANYGYTF.